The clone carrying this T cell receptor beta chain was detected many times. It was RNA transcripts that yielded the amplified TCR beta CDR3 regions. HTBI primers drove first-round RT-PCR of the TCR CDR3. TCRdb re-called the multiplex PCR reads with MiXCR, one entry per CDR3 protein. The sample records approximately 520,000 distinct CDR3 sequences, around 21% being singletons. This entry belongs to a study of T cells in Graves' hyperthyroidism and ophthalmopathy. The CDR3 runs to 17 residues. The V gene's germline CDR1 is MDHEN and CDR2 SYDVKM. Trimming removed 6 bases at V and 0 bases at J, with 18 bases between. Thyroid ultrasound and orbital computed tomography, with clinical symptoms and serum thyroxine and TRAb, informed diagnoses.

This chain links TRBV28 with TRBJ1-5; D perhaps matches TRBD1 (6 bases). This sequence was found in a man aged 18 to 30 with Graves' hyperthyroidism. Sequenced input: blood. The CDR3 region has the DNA TGTGCCAGCAGGTCCCCGGCGGGGGGGCTTAGCAATCAGCCCCAGCATTTT. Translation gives CASRSPAGGLSNQPQHF.